The rows below give T cell receptor beta chains drawn from one sample of a study of blood T cell repertoires in COVID-19. Sequencing used immunoSEQ multiplex PCR; TCRdb keeps in-frame clones, though not all of them. This sample yields 300,000 to 400,000 clones, of which around nine tenths are seen a single time; 7% to 8% belongs to the top ten. The specimen sequenced was peripheral blood. These receptors all stem from a woman in her 70s with COVID-19, enrolled during active disease. Both conserved end residues are part of each CDR3. Clone size, where shown, is once, few, many, or a class for clones that have expanded.

size	V	J	CDR3
.	TRBV25-1	TRBJ1-5	CASSDPGITPGQPQHF
once	TRBV18	TRBJ1-6	CASSPTMSSYNSPLHF
.	TRBV18	TRBJ2-7	CASSPLGTSYEQYF
.	TRBV24-1	TRBJ1-2	CASSQGAYGYTF
.	TRBV5-6	TRBJ2-1	CASSPPGTRTLNEQFF
.	TRBV7-9	TRBJ1-1	CASDSLMNTEAFF
.	TRBV2	TRBJ2-3	CASTGATSLRDTQYF
.	TRBV27	TRBJ1-2	CASSFGQAANYGYTF
.	TRBV5-1	TRBJ2-2	CASNLGQGPNTGELFF
.	TRBV7-9	TRBJ1-2	CASSLLDSLLLLYGYTF
few	TRBV7-9	TRBJ2-7	CASSLDRGLEQYF
.	TRBV11-3	TRBJ2-1	CASSPTGSSYNEQFF
.	TRBV4-1	TRBJ2-2	CASSQGGQGYSTGELFF
few	TRBV5-4	TRBJ1-2	CASSLLGQGGYGYTF
few	TRBV11-3	TRBJ1-6	CASSRDRETPLHF
.	TRBV2	TRBJ1-2	CASRERVYGYTF
few	TRBV9	TRBJ2-1	CASSATLGGGGLNEQFF
.	TRBV3-1/TRBV3-2	TRBJ1-1	CASSQGGQGGGEAFF
.	TRBV4-2	TRBJ1-3	CASSQDPRTSGNTIYF
.	TRBV4-3	TRBJ2-1	CASSQRGGSDEQFF
.	TRBV5-1	TRBJ2-3	CASSSLAGAPTDTQYF
.	TRBV6-6	TRBJ2-2	CASSRETGDGTGELFF
.	TRBV6-2/TRBV6-3	TRBJ2-3	CASSYSSGGAADTQYF
.	TRBV5-4	TRBJ2-1	CASSLNSLYNEQFF
.	TRBV4-3	TRBJ1-1	CASSPTGAPTTEAFF
.	TRBV5-6	TRBJ1-2	CAARGANYGYTF
.	TRBV28	TRBJ1-5	CASRASGSPAWPQHF
.	TRBV3-1/TRBV3-2	TRBJ1-2	CASSQDTGGPYGYTF
.	TRBV5-1	TRBJ1-1	CASSFWTGGTEAFF
.	TRBV9	TRBJ1-6	CASSLTGGKNNSPLHF
few	TRBV5-1	TRBJ1-1	CASSFQGPNTEAFF
.	TRBV27	TRBJ2-2	CASRILQSTGELFF
.	TRBV5-4	TRBJ1-4	CASSPWGGANEKLFF
.	TRBV9	TRBJ2-1	CASSVRVDNEQFF
once	TRBV28	TRBJ1-4	CASSYLSRDRGLYEKLFF
.	TRBV5-5	TRBJ2-4	CASNPAGREEIKNIQYF
.	TRBV30	TRBJ2-7	CAWRRTGAYEQYF
.	TRBV10-3	TRBJ2-7	CAISEGTYEQYF
.	TRBV3-1/TRBV3-2	TRBJ1-2	CASSQARQGVKGYTF
.	TRBV15	TRBJ1-5	CATSTEARQPQHF
few	TRBV4-1	TRBJ1-5	CASSPLQGAQPQHF
.	TRBV21-1	TRBJ2-1	CASSKALLNRGQGRGNEQFF
.	TRBV28	TRBJ2-1	CASSSPRDRDNEQFF
.	TRBV21-1	TRBJ1-2	CASSKGRGLVGGYTF
.	TRBV15	TRBJ1-1	CATSRAAGGTEAFF